In this sample, the clone carrying this T cell receptor (beta chain) turned up a few times. Trimming took off 0 bases at V and 0 bases at J, with 12 bases between the two ends. In germline, CDR1 is SGHRS, CDR2 YFSETQ. The CDR3 is made up of 16 amino acids. TCRdb re-analysed the RT-PCR reads in MiXCR, keeping a single row per CDR3 protein. The repertoire consists of around 700,000 distinct CDR3 sequences, with 11% to 15% occurring once and the leading ten covering about 3.9%. This TCR was sampled from a female donor in good health, serving as a healthy control. The sequenced sample consisted of memory CD4+ T cells from blood. This sequence joins TRBV5-1 and TRBJ1-2; the D gene is possibly TRBD1 (5 bases). The CDR3 sequence is CASSLELQVANYGYTF. In DNA form, the CDR3 reads TGCGCCAGCAGCTTGGAGTTACAGGTGGCTAACTATGGCTACACCTTC.